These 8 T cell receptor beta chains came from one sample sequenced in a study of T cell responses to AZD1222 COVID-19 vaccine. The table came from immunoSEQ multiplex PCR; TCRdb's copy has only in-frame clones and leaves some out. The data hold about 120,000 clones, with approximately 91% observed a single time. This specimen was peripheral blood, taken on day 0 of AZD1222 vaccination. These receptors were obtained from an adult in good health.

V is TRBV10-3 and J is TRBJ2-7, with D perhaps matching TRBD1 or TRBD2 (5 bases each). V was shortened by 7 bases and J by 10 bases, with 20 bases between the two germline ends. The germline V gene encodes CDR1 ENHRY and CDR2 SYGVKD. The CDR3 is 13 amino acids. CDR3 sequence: CAITPGPQRYQYF. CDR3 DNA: TGTGCCATCACCCCGGGACCCCAAAGGTACCAGTACTTC.

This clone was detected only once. Here the CDR3 DNA reads TGTGCCAGCAGCCTCCTTGCCACTGAAGCTTTCTTT. Amino acids: CASSLLATEAFF. The chain recombines TRBV9 with TRBJ1-1, with unresolved D. Germline lookup yields CDR1 SGDLS and CDR2 YYNGEE. The length of the CDR3 is 12 residues. Trimming pared 4 bases from V and 4 bases from J, leaving 8 bases between.

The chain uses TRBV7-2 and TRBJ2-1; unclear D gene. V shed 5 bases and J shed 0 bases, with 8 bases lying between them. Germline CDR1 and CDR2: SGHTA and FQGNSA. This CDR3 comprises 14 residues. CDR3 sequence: CASSPGGSYNEQFF. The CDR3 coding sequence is TGTGCCAGCAGCCCCGGTGGCTCCTACAATGAGCAGTTCTTC. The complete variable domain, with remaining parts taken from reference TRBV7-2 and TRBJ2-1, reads GAGVSQSPSNKVTEKGKDVELRCDPISGHTALYWYRQSLGQGLEFLIYFQGNSAPDKSGLPSDRFSAERTGGSVSTLTIQRTQQEDSAVYLCASSPGGSYNEQFFGPGTRLTVL.

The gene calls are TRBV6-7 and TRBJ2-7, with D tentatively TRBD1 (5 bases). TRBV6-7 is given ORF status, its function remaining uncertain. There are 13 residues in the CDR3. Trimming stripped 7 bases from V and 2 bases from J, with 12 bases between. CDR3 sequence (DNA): TGTGCCAGCAAATACAGGACCCCCTACGAGCAGTACTTC. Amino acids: CASKYRTPYEQYF.

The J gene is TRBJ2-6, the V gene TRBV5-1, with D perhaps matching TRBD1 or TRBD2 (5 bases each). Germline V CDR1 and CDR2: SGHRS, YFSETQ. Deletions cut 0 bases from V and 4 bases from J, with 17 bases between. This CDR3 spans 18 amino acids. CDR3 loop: CASSLAFVRGAGANVLTF. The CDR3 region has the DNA TGCGCCAGCAGCTTGGCCTTCGTAAGAGGGGCCGGGGCCAACGTCCTGACTTTC.

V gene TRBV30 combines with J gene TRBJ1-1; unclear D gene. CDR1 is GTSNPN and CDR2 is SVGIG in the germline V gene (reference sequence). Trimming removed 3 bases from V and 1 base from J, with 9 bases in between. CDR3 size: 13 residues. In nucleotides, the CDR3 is TGTGCCTGGAGCGGAATCAGGAACACTGAAGCTTTCTTT. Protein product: CAWSGIRNTEAFF.

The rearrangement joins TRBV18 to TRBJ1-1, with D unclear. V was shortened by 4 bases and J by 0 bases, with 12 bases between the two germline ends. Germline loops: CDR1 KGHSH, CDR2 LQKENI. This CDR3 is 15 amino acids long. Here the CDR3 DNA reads TGTGCCAGCTCACGGGAGGCGGTGCTGAACACTGAAGCTTTCTTT. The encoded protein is CASSREAVLNTEAFF.

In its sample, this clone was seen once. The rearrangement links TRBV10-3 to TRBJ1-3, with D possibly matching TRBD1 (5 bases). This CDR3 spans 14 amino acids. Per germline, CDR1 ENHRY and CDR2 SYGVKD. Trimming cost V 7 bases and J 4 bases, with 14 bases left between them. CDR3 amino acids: CAITAGLQGNTIYF. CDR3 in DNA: TGTGCCATCACCGCAGGGCTTCAGGGAAACACCATATATTTT.